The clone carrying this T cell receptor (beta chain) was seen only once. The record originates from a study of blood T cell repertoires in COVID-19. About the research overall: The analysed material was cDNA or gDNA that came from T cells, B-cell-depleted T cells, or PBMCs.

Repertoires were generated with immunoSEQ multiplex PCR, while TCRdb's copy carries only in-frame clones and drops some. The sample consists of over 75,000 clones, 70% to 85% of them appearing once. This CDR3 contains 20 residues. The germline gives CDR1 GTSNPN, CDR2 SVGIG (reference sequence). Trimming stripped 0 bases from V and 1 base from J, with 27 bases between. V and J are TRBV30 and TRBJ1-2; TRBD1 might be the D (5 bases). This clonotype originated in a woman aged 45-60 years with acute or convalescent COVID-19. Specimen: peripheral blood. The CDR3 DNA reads TGTGCCTGGAGTGTACGAATTTATTCTATCAGGGCCGACATTAACTATGGCTACACCTTC. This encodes CAWSVRIYSIRADINYGYTF.